The next 29 T cell receptor beta chains were all read from a single sample in a study of follicular helper T cells after annual influenza vaccination. Stated time point: 2014-2015 season, pre-vaccination. Clones were read by immunoSEQ multiplex PCR, and TCRdb kept only the in-frame ones, dropping some. Among some 9,000 clones listed, about 77% were seen once. The sample consisted of CXCR5+ CD38- circulating T follicular helper cells from blood, taken on the day of influenza vaccination. Subset here: circulating Tfh, non-naive CD4+CXCR5+PD-1+ (ICOS+CD38+ or ICOS-CD38-). The receptors stem from an adult who received the influenza vaccine.

The rearrangement uses TRBV7-2 and TRBJ1-4; D not certain. CDR1 and CDR2 from the germline V gene are SGHTA and FQGNSA. Trimming removed 5 bases from V and 8 bases from J, with 12 bases in between. This CDR3 spans 13 amino acids. The CDR3 spells CASSPKPREKLFF. The CDR3 DNA follows: TGTGCCAGCAGCCCTAAGCCTAGAGAAAAACTGTTTTTT.

The chain combines TRBV10-3 with TRBJ1-1; tentatively, D is TRBD1 (6 bases). The CDR3 length is 14 residues. Per the germline V gene, CDR1 is ENHRY and CDR2 is SYGVKD. V was trimmed by 4 bases and J by 4 bases, leaving 13 bases between them. Written as DNA, the CDR3 is TGTGCCATCAGTGGTTTAACAGGGTTCACTGAAGCTTTCTTT. Its protein product is CAISGLTGFTEAFF.

This clone was counted a single time. This rearrangement joins TRBV9 to TRBJ1-1, with no clear D. Germline-derived CDR1 and CDR2 are SGDLS and YYNGEE. Trimming left V 0 bases short and J 0 bases short, with 3 bases between. This CDR3 has 13 amino acids. The CDR3 region is CASSVGMNTEAFF. CDR3 coding DNA: TGTGCCAGCAGCGTAGGGATGAACACTGAAGCTTTCTTT.

The chain recombines TRBV6-1 with TRBJ2-2, with D maybe TRBD2 (6 bases). This CDR3 spans 15 amino acids. V was trimmed by 4 bases and J by 4 bases, leaving 13 bases between them. From germline, CDR1 is MNHNS and CDR2 SASEGT. The CDR3, as DNA: TGTGCCAGCAGTGGACAGCGGGCAATCACCGGGGAGCTGTTTTTT. It yields the protein CASSGQRAITGELFF.

The rearrangement links TRBV7-6 to TRBJ1-1; D is uncertain. With 0 bases removed from V and 4 bases from J, the gap between germline ends came to 9 bases. CDR3 length equals 14 residues. Germline-derived CDR1 and CDR2 are SGHVS and FNYEAQ. CDR3 protein: CASSLAAYSTEAFF. DNA for the CDR3: TGTGCCAGCAGCTTAGCTGCATACAGCACTGAAGCTTTCTTT. Together with reference TRBV7-6 and TRBJ1-1, the CDR3 gives the full variable domain: GAGVSQSPRYKVTKRGQDVALRCDPISGHVSLYWYRQALGQGPEFLTYFNYEAQQDKSGLPNDRFSAERPEGSISTLTIQRTEQRDSAMYRCASSLAAYSTEAFFGQGTRLTVV.

V is TRBV19 and J is TRBJ1-2, with 9 bases that match TRBD1. Germline lookup yields CDR1 LNHDA and CDR2 SQIVND (reference sequence). V trimming: 5 bases; J trimming: 4 bases; junction bases outside the gene matches: 8. This CDR3 has 15 residues. The CDR3 nucleotides read TGTGCCAGTAGTCCCCACAGGGGGCAAAGCTATGGCTACACCTTC. This translates into CASSPHRGQSYGYTF.

The table lists this clone with a count of one. The genes are TRBV7-9 and TRBJ1-2; maybe TRBD1 (5 bases). The V end was cut by 2 bases, the J end by 0 bases, with 16 bases between. This CDR3 is 17 amino acids long. Germline values: CDR1 SEHNR, CDR2 FQNEAQ (reference sequence). CDR3 residues: CASSLQGRDLANYGYTF. The DNA of the CDR3 is TGTGCCAGCAGCTTACAGGGCAGGGATCTGGCTAACTATGGCTACACCTTC.

This chain links TRBV2 with TRBJ1-2, with 8 bases lining up with TRBD1. This CDR3 region has 14 residues. CDR1 and CDR2 (germline): SNHLY, FYNNEI. The junction had 1 base not matched to a gene; V was cut back by 4 bases and J by 0 bases. This chain's CDR3 is CASSGTGTNYGYTF. The CDR3 bases are TGTGCCAGCAGTGGGACAGGGACTAACTATGGCTACACCTTC.

The CDR3 loop reads CASSPLADHEQFF. In DNA, the CDR3 is TGTGCCAGCAGCCCCCTGGCGGACCATGAGCAGTTCTTC. The chain recombines TRBV7-3 with TRBJ2-1, with unresolved D. The CDR3 extends over 13 amino acids. The germline V gene has CDR1 SGHTA and CDR2 FQGTGA. V was shortened by 5 bases and J by 8 bases, with 13 bases between the two germline ends. Filled out from reference TRBV7-3 and TRBJ2-1, the complete variable domain reads GAGVSQTPSNKVTEKGKYVELRCDPISGHTALYWYRQSLGQGPEFLIYFQGTGAADDSGLPNDRFFAVRPEGSVSTLKIQRTERGDSAVYLCASSPLADHEQFFGPGTRLTVL.

This clone was counted a few times. The rearrangement uses TRBV19 and TRBJ2-3; perhaps TRBD2 as D (5 bases). There are 14 residues in the CDR3. Trimming stripped 5 bases from V and 4 bases from J, with 13 bases between. Germline V gene lookup returns CDR1 LNHDA and CDR2 SQIVND (reference sequence). CDR3 loop: CASSPGSRSDTQYF. As DNA, the CDR3 is TGTGCCAGTAGTCCGGGGTCTCGGTCAGATACGCAGTATTTT.

V is TRBV21-1 and J is TRBJ1-2; the tabulated D call, TRBD1, remains unverified against the DNA. TRBV21-1 is listed as a pseudogene. This CDR3 spans 14 amino acids. The CDR3 coding sequence is TGTGCCAGCAGCAGAGACAGGGGAGGCTATGGCTACACCTTC. Residues: CASSRDRGGYGYTF.

The chain has TRBV5-1 and TRBJ2-5; D possibly corresponds to TRBD2 (6 bases). The CDR3 loop spans 15 amino acids. Germline V gives CDR1 SGHRS, CDR2 YFSETQ. Trimming removed 7 bases at V and 5 bases at J, with 21 bases between. The CDR3 bases are TGCGCCAGCTCTAATTTGCCGGGAGAAGGGGAGACCCAGTACTTC. Its protein is CASSNLPGEGETQYF. Filled out from reference TRBV5-1 and TRBJ2-5, the complete variable domain reads KAGVTQTPRYLIKTRGQQVTLSCSPISGHRSVSWYQQTPGQGLQFLFEYFSETQRNKGNFPGRFSGRQFSNSRSEMNVSTLELGDSALYLCASSNLPGEGETQYFGPGTRLLVL.

This chain joins TRBV5-1 and TRBJ1-1; D is ambiguous. Germline CDR1 and CDR2: SGHRS and YFSETQ. CDR3 length: 14 amino acids. V dropped 5 bases and J dropped 1 base, with 12 bases sitting between them. CDR3 DNA sequence: TGCGCCAGCAGTGAAGGAGGCTGGAACACTGAAGCTTTCTTT. Translating gives CASSEGGWNTEAFF.

The chain joins TRBV19 to TRBJ1-5; possible D gene TRBD1, 5 bases. Trimming shortened V by 4 bases and J by 6 bases, and 10 bases separated the two germline ends. Germline V CDR1 and CDR2: LNHDA, SQIVND (reference sequence). The CDR3 spans 13 residues. The CDR3 sequence: CASSKGEVQPQHF. DNA for the CDR3: TGTGCCAGTAGTAAAGGGGAGGTTCAGCCCCAGCATTTT.

The rearrangement uses TRBV7-2 and TRBJ1-2, with D unclear. Trimming shortened V by 2 bases and J by 2 bases, and 9 bases separated the two germline ends. The germline CDR1 and CDR2 sequences are SGHTA and FQGNSA. The CDR3 contains 14 residues. CDR3 region: CASSLTAVNYGYTF. CDR3 coding DNA: TGTGCCAGCAGCTTAACCGCCGTGAACTATGGCTACACCTTC.

The chain links TRBV19 to TRBJ2-5, with 7 bases aligning to TRBD2. The CDR3 totals 14 residues. Germline trimming cut 1 base from V and 2 bases from J; bases unmatched to any gene: 1. Germline V lookup: CDR1 LNHDA, CDR2 SQIVND (reference sequence). DNA of the CDR3: TGTGCCAGTAGTATAGCGGGACTACAAGAGACCCAGTACTTC. Translating it yields CASSIAGLQETQYF. Using reference TRBV19 and TRBJ2-5 for the parts outside the CDR3, the full variable domain is DGGITQSPKYLFRKEGQNVTLSCEQNLNHDAMYWYRQDPGQGLRLIYYSQIVNDFQKGDIAEGYSVSREKKESFPLTVTSAQKNPTAFYLCASSIAGLQETQYFGPGTRLLVL.

V and J are TRBV18 and TRBJ2-3, with D hard to call. The length of the CDR3 is 12 residues. Germline values: CDR1 KGHSH, CDR2 LQKENI. Trimming stripped 6 bases from V and 4 bases from J, with 8 bases between. The CDR3 here is CASSLSADTQYF. The CDR3 coding sequence is TGTGCCAGCTCCCTCTCCGCAGATACGCAGTATTTT.

The V gene is TRBV13, the J gene TRBJ1-2; D remains unclear. V lost 0 bases and J lost 6, with 11 bases in between. The CDR3 spans 14 residues. CDR1 PRHDT and CDR2 FYEKMQ come from the germline V gene (reference sequence). CDR3 amino acids: CASSLGDRRDGYTF. The DNA for the CDR3 is TGTGCCAGCAGCTTAGGGGATCGGCGGGATGGCTACACCTTC.

The genes are TRBV29-1 and TRBJ2-3, with 11 nucleotides matching TRBD2. With V trimmed by 6 bases and J by 1 base, 9 bases remained unmatched. Per the germline V gene, CDR1 is SQVTM and CDR2 is ANQGSEA. CDR3 length equals 16 residues. CDR3 protein: CSVRAGTSGRTDTQYF. For the CDR3, the DNA is TGCAGCGTCCGGGCTGGGACTAGCGGACGCACAGATACGCAGTATTTT.

A few counts support this clone. V is TRBV7-9 and J is TRBJ2-3, with 7 bases fitting TRBD1. The CDR3 is 13 residues long. V lost 4 bases to trimming and J lost 5 bases; unmatched junction nucleotides: 3. Germline CDR1 and CDR2: SEHNR and FQNEAQ (reference sequence). As DNA, the CDR3 is TGTGCCAGCAGCTCGTGGACAGGAGATACGCAGTATTTT. Translating it yields CASSSWTGDTQYF.

This chain joins TRBV7-2 and TRBJ2-3, with a tentative D call TRBD1 (5 bases). The CDR3 is 16 amino acids. Germline V CDR1 and CDR2: SGHTA, FQGNSA. Between the trimmed V and J ends, which lost 4 bases and 2 bases, there was a span of 16 bases. CDR3 residues: CASSSRQRSSTDTQYF. In DNA, the CDR3 is TGTGCCAGCAGCTCCCGACAGAGGTCGTCCACAGATACGCAGTATTTT.

V and J are TRBV27 and TRBJ2-5, with D perhaps TRBD2 (6 bases). The CDR3 has 15 residues. Germline loops: CDR1 MNHEY, CDR2 SMNVEV (reference sequence). The V and J ends lost 3 bases and 4 bases respectively, with 15 bases between them. This CDR3 reads CASSFSGRGGETQYF. The DNA of the CDR3 is TGTGCCAGCAGTTTTTCCGGGCGGGGTGGAGAGACCCAGTACTTC.

The DNA of the CDR3 is TGTGCCAGCAGCAGGGCCTCCTACAATGAGCAGTTCTTC. Protein sequence: CASSRASYNEQFF. The chain links TRBV5-4 to TRBJ2-1, with unresolved D. Trimming stripped 4 bases from V and 0 bases from J, with 5 bases between. CDR1 SGHNT and CDR2 YYREEE come from the germline V gene (reference sequence). This CDR3 spans 13 amino acids.

This clone came up a few times. This rearrangement joins TRBV4-1 to TRBJ1-2; possibly TRBD1 for D (5 bases). With 6 bases removed from V and 0 bases from J, the gap between germline ends came to 8 bases. Germline V CDR1 and CDR2: MGHRA, YSYEKL. The CDR3 length is 13 residues. The chain's CDR3 is CASRGTANYGYTF. The CDR3 DNA is TGCGCCAGCAGAGGGACGGCTAACTATGGCTACACCTTC.

The CDR3 spells CASSLDTEAFF. The CDR3 nucleotides read TGTGCCAGCAGCTTGGACACTGAAGCTTTCTTT. V and J are TRBV5-4 and TRBJ1-1; D unclear. The germline V gene has CDR1 SGHNT and CDR2 YYREEE (reference sequence). The CDR3 consists of 11 residues. V lost 0 bases to trimming and J lost 3 bases, with 0 bases between them.

J is TRBJ2-1 and V is TRBV2; D gene ambiguous. This CDR3 region has 14 residues. CDR1 is SNHLY and CDR2 is FYNNEI in the germline V gene. V was trimmed by 2 bases and J by 8 bases, leaving 13 bases between them. This CDR3 is CASSESTPVDEQFF. As DNA, the CDR3 is TGTGCCAGCAGTGAATCGACCCCCGTAGATGAGCAGTTCTTC. Filled out from reference TRBV2 and TRBJ2-1, the complete variable domain reads EPEVTQTPSHQVTQMGQEVILRCVPISNHLYFYWYRQILGQKVEFLVSFYNNEISEKSEIFDDQFSVERPDGSNFTLKIRSTKLEDSAMYFCASSESTPVDEQFFGPGTRLTVL.

This chain uses TRBV7-2 with TRBJ2-7; D is unresolved. The CDR3 is 15 amino acids. Germline CDR1 and CDR2: SGHTA and FQGNSA. Trimming left V 6 bases short and J 7 bases short, with 22 bases between. The CDR3 loop is CASRSKGLGVQEQYF. CDR3 in DNA: TGTGCCAGCAGATCAAAAGGTTTAGGCGTTCAGGAGCAGTACTTC.

The chain joins TRBV5-5 to TRBJ2-3, with D tentatively TRBD1 (6 bases). Per the germline V gene, CDR1 is SGHKS and CDR2 is YYEKEE (reference sequence). The CDR3 is 13 amino acids. V was pared by 2 bases and J by 3 bases, with 7 bases between. The DNA for the CDR3 is TGTGCCAGCAGCTTACAGGGAACAGATACGCAGTATTTT. Protein sequence: CASSLQGTDTQYF.

The table lists this clone with a few counts. The rearrangement links TRBV6-6 to TRBJ1-2; D is uncertain. Germline assignment: CDR1 MNHNY and CDR2 SVGAGI (reference sequence). The CDR3 length is 13 residues. Trimming shortened V by 2 bases and J by 2 bases, and 6 bases separated the two germline ends. The CDR3 reads CASSYAENYGYTF. As DNA, the CDR3 is TGTGCCAGCAGTTACGCTGAGAACTATGGCTACACCTTC.